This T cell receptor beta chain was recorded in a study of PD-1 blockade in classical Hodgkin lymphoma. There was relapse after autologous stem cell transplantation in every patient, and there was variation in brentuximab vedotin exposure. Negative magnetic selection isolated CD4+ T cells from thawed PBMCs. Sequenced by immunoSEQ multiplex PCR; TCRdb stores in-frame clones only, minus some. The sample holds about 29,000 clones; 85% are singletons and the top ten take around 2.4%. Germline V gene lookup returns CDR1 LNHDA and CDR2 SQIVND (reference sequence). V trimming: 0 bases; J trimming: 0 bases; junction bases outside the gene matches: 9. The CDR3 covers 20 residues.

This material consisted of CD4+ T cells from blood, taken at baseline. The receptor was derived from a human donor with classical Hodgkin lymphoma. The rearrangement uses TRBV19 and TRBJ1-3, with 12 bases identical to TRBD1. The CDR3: CASSIDLGTGGFRSGNTIYF. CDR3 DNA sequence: TGTGCCAGTAGTATAGATCTAGGGACAGGGGGCTTTCGCTCTGGAAACACCATATATTTT.